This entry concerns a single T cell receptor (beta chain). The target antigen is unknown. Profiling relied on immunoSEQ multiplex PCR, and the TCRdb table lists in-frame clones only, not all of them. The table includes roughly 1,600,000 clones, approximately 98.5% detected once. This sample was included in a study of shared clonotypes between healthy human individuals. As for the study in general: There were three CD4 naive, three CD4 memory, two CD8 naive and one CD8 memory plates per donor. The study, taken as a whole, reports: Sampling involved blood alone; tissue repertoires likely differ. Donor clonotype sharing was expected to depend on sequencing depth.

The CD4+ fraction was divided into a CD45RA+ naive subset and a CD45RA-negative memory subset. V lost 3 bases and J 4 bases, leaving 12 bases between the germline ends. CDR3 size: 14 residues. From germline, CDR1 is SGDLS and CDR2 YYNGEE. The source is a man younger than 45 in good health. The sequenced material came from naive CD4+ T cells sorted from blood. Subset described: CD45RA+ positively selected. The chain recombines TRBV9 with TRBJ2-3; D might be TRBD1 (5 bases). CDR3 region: CASSGQGSSDTQYF. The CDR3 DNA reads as TGTGCCAGCAGCGGTCAGGGCTCGTCAGATACGCAGTATTTT.